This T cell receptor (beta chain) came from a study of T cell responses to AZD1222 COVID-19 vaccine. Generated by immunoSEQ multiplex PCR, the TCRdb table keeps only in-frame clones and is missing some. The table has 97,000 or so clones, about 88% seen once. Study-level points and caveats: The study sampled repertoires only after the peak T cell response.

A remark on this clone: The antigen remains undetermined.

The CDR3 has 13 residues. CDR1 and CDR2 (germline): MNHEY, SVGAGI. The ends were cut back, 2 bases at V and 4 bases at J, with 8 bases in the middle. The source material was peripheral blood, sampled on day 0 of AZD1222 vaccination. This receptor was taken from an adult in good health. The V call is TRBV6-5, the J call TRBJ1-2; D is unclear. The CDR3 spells CASSYGIAYGYTF. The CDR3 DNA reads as TGTGCCAGCAGTTACGGTATAGCCTATGGCTACACCTTC.